The T cell receptor (beta chain) under discussion was sequenced for a study of molecular identifiers for immune sequencing clone quantification. MiXCR, applied by TCRdb to the PCR reads, yields one record per CDR3 protein. The table records about 100,000 distinct CDR3 sequences, around a third of them present only once. CDR3 length equals 15 residues. The germline V gene encodes CDR1 SGHAT and CDR2 FQNNGV. Findings and caveats of the study: Spiked Jurkat TCR RNA equivalent to one cell reportedly surfaced among some 1 million naive cells.

Points on this clonotype: The antigen is undetermined. This may be a read error, as it is one base from a much larger clone.

Sequencing input: naive CD8+ T cells from blood, with Jurkat cell RNA spiked in. Indicated subset: FACS-sorted CD8+CD4-CCR7+CD45RA+ naive T cells. The receptor was derived from a human donor in good health. Some libraries in this study had Jurkat cell RNA spiked in. The genes are TRBV11-2 and TRBJ2-3, with D unclear. This CDR3 is CASSWAPGGTDTRYF. In DNA, the CDR3 is TGTGCCAGCAGCTGGGCCCCGGGTGGCACAGATACGCGGTATTTT. The full variable domain, with the rest looked up from reference TRBV11-2 and TRBJ2-3, is EAGVAQSPRYKIIEKRQSVAFWCNPISGHATLYWYQQILGQGPKLLIQFQNNGVVDDSQLPKDRFSAERLKGVDSTLKIQPAKLEDSAVYLCASSWAPGGTDTRYFGPGTRLTVL.